This T cell receptor (beta chain) appears in the sequencing data of a study of blood T cell repertoires in COVID-19. In the study overall: Sites in the United States, Italy and Spain provided acute and convalescent COVID-19 samples.

Authors' methods: The authors estimated nucleated cell counts from reference gene primer amplification. Repertoires were generated with immunoSEQ multiplex PCR, while TCRdb's copy carries only in-frame clones and drops some. Clonal size and the V and J genes are those of that table, whereas D and trimming came from the DNA. The table includes approximately 220,000 clones, about 85% detected once. The sample taken for sequencing was PBMCs or T cells enriched from blood (not recorded which). This sequence was found in a man between 40 and 49 years old who had recovered from COVID-19.

CDR3 sequence (DNA): TGTGCCAGCAGCTCGTACTGGGGAGGCACTGAAGCTTTCTTT. The encoded protein is CASSSYWGGTEAFF. The chain carries TRBV9 and TRBJ1-1, with D unresolved. CDR3 length equals 14 residues. The germline V gene has CDR1 SGDLS and CDR2 YYNGEE. Trimming shortened V by 4 bases and J by 4 bases, and 14 bases separated the two germline ends. Looking up the rest from reference TRBV9 and TRBJ1-1 gives the full variable domain: DSGVTQTPKHLITATGQRVTLRCSPRSGDLSVYWYQQSLDQGLQFLIQYYNGEERAKGNILERFSAQQFPDLHSELNLSSLELGDSALYFCASSSYWGGTEAFFGQGTRLTVV.